The 2 T cell receptor beta chains given below trace back to one sample, sequenced in a study of Graves' ophthalmopathy and Graves' hyperthyroidism. The study amplified TCR beta CDR3 regions using RNA transcripts. The authors performed first-round RT-PCR with HTBI primers and then a second-round multiplex PCR. One entry per CDR3 protein results from TCRdb running MiXCR on the multiplex PCR reads. The sample contains approximately 700,000 distinct CDR3 sequences, about 38% of which appear only once. Sequenced input: peripheral blood. These receptors all stem from an adult man with Graves' ophthalmopathy.

The rearrangement links TRBV6-5 to TRBJ2-7; TRBD1 agrees at 8 bases. The CDR3 extends over 16 amino acids. Germline values: CDR1 MNHEY, CDR2 SVGAGI. J gave up 2 bases and V 10 bases, and 16 bases lay outside the gene matches. Here the CDR3 reads CATGPVSYRGAYEQYF. In DNA, the CDR3 is TGTGCCACCGGGCCAGTAAGTTACAGGGGGGCCTACGAGCAGTACTTC.

The V and J genes are TRBV10-3 and TRBJ2-2; tentative D call: TRBD2 (5 bases). The V gene's germline CDR1 is ENHRY and CDR2 SYGVKD. Trimming left V 0 bases short and J 6 bases short, with 5 bases between. This CDR3 spans 13 amino acids. CDR3: CAISESRAGELFF. CDR3 DNA sequence: TGTGCCATCAGTGAGTCGAGGGCCGGGGAGCTGTTTTTT.